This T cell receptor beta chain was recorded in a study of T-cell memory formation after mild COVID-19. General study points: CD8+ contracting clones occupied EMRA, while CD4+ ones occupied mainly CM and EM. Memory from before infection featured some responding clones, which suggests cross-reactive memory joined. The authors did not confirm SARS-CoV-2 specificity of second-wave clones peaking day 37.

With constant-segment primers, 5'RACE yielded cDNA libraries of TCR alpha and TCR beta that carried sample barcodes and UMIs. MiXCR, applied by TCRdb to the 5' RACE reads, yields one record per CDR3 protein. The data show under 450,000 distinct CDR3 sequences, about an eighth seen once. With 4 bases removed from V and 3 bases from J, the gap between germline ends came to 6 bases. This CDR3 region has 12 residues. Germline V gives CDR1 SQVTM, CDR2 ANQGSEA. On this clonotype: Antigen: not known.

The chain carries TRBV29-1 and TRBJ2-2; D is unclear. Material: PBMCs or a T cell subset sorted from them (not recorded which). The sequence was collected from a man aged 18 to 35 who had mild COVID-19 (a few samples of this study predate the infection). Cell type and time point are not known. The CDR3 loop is CSVADHTGELFF. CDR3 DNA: TGCAGCGTTGCTGATCACACCGGGGAGCTGTTTTTT.